The 10 T cell receptor beta chains given below trace back to one sample, sequenced in a study of identical twins. In TCRdb, the 5' RACE reads were re-called with MiXCR into one record per CDR3 protein. This table holds hundreds of thousands of distinct CDR3 sequences, 21% found once. The same specimen was also included in a second study, on T cells expressing NK-cell markers.

Sample: PBMCs. These receptors were collected from a woman in her late teens or twenties in good health.

The rearrangement uses TRBV18 and TRBJ2-1; 9 nucleotides align to TRBD2. The length of the CDR3 is 17 residues. J gave up 1 base and V 4 bases, and 8 bases lay outside the gene matches. Looked up from germline, CDR1 is KGHSH and CDR2 is LQKENI. In DNA form, the CDR3 reads TGTGCCAGCTCACTGTTCACTAGCGGGCGATCCTACAATGAGCAGTTCTTC. This gives the protein CASSLFTSGRSYNEQFF.

The table lists this clonotype with a few counts. This rearrangement joins TRBV15 to TRBJ2-3, with TRBD2 identical over 7 bases. With V trimmed by 1 base and J by 3 bases, 7 bases remained unmatched. The V gene's germline CDR1 is LNHNV and CDR2 YYDKDF (reference sequence). This CDR3 region has 16 residues. This CDR3 reads CATSRGESGKTDTQYF. In DNA form, the CDR3 reads TGTGCCACCAGCAGAGGGGAAAGCGGGAAAACAGATACGCAGTATTTT.

The chain couples TRBV25-1 to TRBJ2-7; no clear D. The CDR3 is made up of 15 amino acids. V dropped 2 bases and J dropped 3 bases, with 14 bases sitting between them. The V gene's germline CDR1 is MGHDK and CDR2 SYGVNS. As DNA, the CDR3 is TGTGCCAGCAGTGAAACCGTGTTGGGTGGCTACGAGCAGTACTTC. Translating it yields CASSETVLGGYEQYF.

This clonotype was counted only a few times. The V call is TRBV20-1, the J call TRBJ2-7; D is unresolved. Germline V gene sequence: CDR1 DFQATT, CDR2 SNEGSKA (reference sequence). There are 11 residues in the CDR3. Trimming cost V 6 bases and J 5 bases, with 11 bases left between them. CDR3 sequence (DNA): TGCAGTGCCCTAATCGCCCACGAGCAGTACTTC. This encodes CSALIAHEQYF.

This clonotype was seen a single time. The gene calls are TRBV6-1 and TRBJ2-7; no clear D gene. V was clipped by 2 bases and J by 4 bases, with 9 bases between them. The germline CDR1 and CDR2 sequences are MNHNS and SASEGT. This CDR3 has 13 amino acids. The CDR3 nucleotides are TGTGCCAGCAGTGAAAGAACGATTTACGAGCAGTACTTC. Protein sequence: CASSERTIYEQYF.

This clonotype occurred a few times. The chain combines TRBV20-1 with TRBJ1-1; 9 positions agree with TRBD1. CDR1 DFQATT and CDR2 SNEGSKA come from the germline V gene (reference sequence). The ends lost 5 bases at V and 4 bases at J; junction bases unmatched: 8. The CDR3 contains 14 residues. CDR3 sequence: CSARKLTGGTEAFF. CDR3 in DNA: TGCAGTGCTCGGAAGTTGACAGGGGGCACTGAAGCTTTCTTT.

Only a few counts were recorded for this clonotype. The V gene is TRBV20-1, the J gene TRBJ2-7; D is ambiguous. This CDR3 is 16 amino acids long. From germline, CDR1 is DFQATT and CDR2 SNEGSKA (reference sequence). V lost 0 bases to trimming and J lost 3 bases, with 18 bases between them. CDR3 amino acids: CSARDPRHSISYEQYF. The CDR3 nucleotides are TGCAGTGCTAGAGATCCCCGGCATTCGATCAGCTACGAGCAGTACTTC.

The chain has TRBV10-3 and TRBJ1-5, with 8 bases lining up with TRBD1. This CDR3 contains 14 residues. Germline V lookup: CDR1 ENHRY, CDR2 SYGVKD. The junction had 7 bases not matched to a gene; V was cut back by 11 bases and J by 1 base. In DNA, the CDR3 is TGTGCCGGCGACAGGGGTATGAGCAATCAGCCCCAGCATTTT. This codes for CAGDRGMSNQPQHF.

This clonotype showed up just a few times. The chain links TRBV29-1 to TRBJ1-1; 9 bases are shared with TRBD1. The CDR3 is 16 amino acids. Germline V CDR1 and CDR2: SQVTM, ANQGSEA. Germline trimming cut 1 base from V and 0 bases from J; bases unmatched to any gene: 6. This CDR3 reads CSVEGGGQGMNTEAFF. CDR3 DNA: TGCAGCGTTGAAGGTGGCGGACAGGGGATGAACACTGAAGCTTTCTTT.

V gene TRBV7-8 combines with J gene TRBJ2-7, with TRBD1 as a possible D gene (6 bases). The V and J ends lost 5 bases and 7 bases respectively, with 27 bases between them. Germline CDR1 and CDR2: SGHVS and FQNEAQ. The CDR3 is 17 amino acids. CDR3 coding DNA: TGTGCCAGCAGCCACAGCGCACTCAGGGGTGGAGTGGGTGAGCAGTACTTC. Its protein is CASSHSALRGGVGEQYF.